The next 23 T cell receptor beta chains were all read from a single sample in a study of T cell responses to AZD1222 COVID-19 vaccine. Profiling relied on immunoSEQ multiplex PCR, and the TCRdb table lists in-frame clones only, not all of them. The sample has about 72,000 clones; 70% to 90% are singletons. The specimen comprised peripheral blood, sampled 28 days after the second AZD1222 dose. The source of these receptors is an adult who received the AZD1222 COVID-19 vaccine.

The chain uses TRBV19 and TRBJ1-1; no firm D call. The germline V and J ends were trimmed by 0 bases and 1 base, with 6 bases remaining between them. CDR1 LNHDA and CDR2 SQIVND come from the germline V gene (reference sequence). The CDR3 spans 14 residues. CDR3 amino acids: CASSIDPTNTEAFF. CDR3 nucleotides: TGTGCCAGTAGTATAGATCCAACGAACACTGAAGCTTTCTTT.

The rearrangement uses TRBV3-1 (or the pseudogene TRBV3-2) and TRBJ2-5; a weak D match, TRBD2 (5 bases). V shed 0 bases and J shed 5 bases, with 13 bases lying between them. CDR1 is LGHDT and CDR2 is YNNKEL in the germline V gene (reference sequence). CDR3 length equals 15 residues. For the CDR3, the DNA is TGTGCCAGCAGCCAAGATCATCGGGGTTTGGAGACCCAGTACTTC. Translation: CASSQDHRGLETQYF.

The J gene is TRBJ1-5, the V gene TRBV2; D gene ambiguous. Germline V gives CDR1 SNHLY, CDR2 FYNNEI. V was clipped by 5 bases and J by 2 bases, with 10 bases between them. This CDR3 comprises 14 residues. Written as DNA, the CDR3 is TGTGCCAGCAGTCGGGCCAAAGGCAATCAGCCCCAGCATTTT. Translating it yields CASSRAKGNQPQHF.

On this clone itself: This sample includes further DNA sequences coding for the same CDR3. V usage is TRBV4-1 and J usage is TRBJ2-3; 10 bases are shared with TRBD1. Germline lookup yields CDR1 MGHRA and CDR2 YSYEKL. V shed 4 bases and J 6 bases; nucleotides not matched to a gene: 7. CDR3 size: 15 residues. CDR3 in DNA: TGCGCCAGCAGCCGGTCGGGACAGGGGACCGATACGCAGTATTTT. It yields the protein CASSRSGQGTDTQYF.

The sample holds a few counts of this clone. The chain has TRBV5-6 and TRBJ2-3; D is possibly TRBD2 (5 bases). This CDR3 region has 15 residues. Per germline, CDR1 SGHDT and CDR2 YYEEEE. Trimming cost V 2 bases and J 4 bases, with 14 bases left between them. CDR3 in amino acids: CASSFRDTVADTQYF. DNA of the CDR3: TGTGCCAGCAGCTTCCGGGATACAGTGGCAGATACGCAGTATTTT.

This clone was counted only a few times. This specimen includes other DNA sequences encoding the same CDR3. This rearrangement joins TRBV28 to TRBJ1-2; D is unresolved. V shed 3 bases and J shed 2 bases, with 7 bases lying between them. Germline CDR1 MDHEN, CDR2 SYDVKM. The CDR3 is made up of 13 amino acids. The CDR3 DNA sequence: TGTGCCAGCAGTTTGGGCAGAAACTATGGCTACACCTTC. This gives the protein CASSLGRNYGYTF.

The chain employs TRBV5-5 and TRBJ2-3; D not resolved. CDR3 length: 16 residues. The V gene lost 7 bases and the J gene lost 0 bases, with 18 bases spanning the gap. Germline V gene sequence: CDR1 SGHKS, CDR2 YYEKEE (reference sequence). CDR3 in amino acids: CASYNIRPPSTDTQYF. CDR3 in DNA: TGTGCCAGCTACAACATCAGGCCACCTAGCACAGATACGCAGTATTTT.

The chain couples TRBV27 to TRBJ2-7; D gene unclear. From germline, CDR1 is MNHEY and CDR2 SMNVEV (reference sequence). The V end was cut by 0 bases, the J end by 3 bases, with 9 bases between. The CDR3 spans 14 residues. In DNA form, the CDR3 reads TGTGCCAGCAGTTTATCCGTGGGTATCTACGAGCAGTACTTC. Protein sequence: CASSLSVGIYEQYF.

This chain connects TRBV15 to TRBJ2-3, with unresolved D. This CDR3 is 16 amino acids long. Looked up from germline, CDR1 is LNHNV and CDR2 is YYDKDF (reference sequence). Trimming left V 2 bases short and J 3 bases short, with 15 bases between. The CDR3 DNA follows: TGTGCCACCAGCAGATCCGCACCTCACGGGACAGATACGCAGTATTTT. It is translated as CATSRSAPHGTDTQYF. The full variable domain, in which reference TRBV15 and TRBJ2-3 provide the parts outside the CDR3, is DAMVIQNPRYQVTQFGKPVTLSCSQTLNHNVMYWYQQKSSQAPKLLFHYYDKDFNNEADTPDNFQSRRPNTSFCFLDIRSPGLGDTAMYLCATSRSAPHGTDTQYFGPGTRLTVL.

V is TRBV21-1 and J is TRBJ2-7. TRBV21-1 is tagged as a pseudogene. This CDR3 has 16 amino acids. CDR3 amino acids: CASSPLLVGITYEQYF. The CDR3 DNA follows: TGTGCCAGCAGCCCCCTCTTAGTAGGGATAACCTACGAGCAGTACTTC.

The chain employs TRBV7-2 and TRBJ2-3; TRBD1 aligns across 7 bases. V trimming: 5 bases; J trimming: 2 bases; junction bases outside the gene matches: 7. Germline V gives CDR1 SGHTA, CDR2 FQGNSA. CDR3 length: 15 amino acids. The CDR3 protein is CASSKTGAHTDTQYF. For the CDR3, the DNA is TGTGCCAGCAGCAAAACAGGGGCCCACACAGATACGCAGTATTTT.

This clone appeared a few times. J is TRBJ2-7 and V is TRBV7-8; 7 bases match TRBD2. Germline CDR1 reads SGHVS; CDR2 reads FQNEAQ. The CDR3 is 16 amino acids. Trimming cost V 1 base and J 2 bases; bases outside gene matches: 8. The CDR3 coding sequence is TGTGCCAGCAGCTTAGTCGCGGGAGACATTGCCTACGAGCAGTACTTC. Amino acid sequence: CASSLVAGDIAYEQYF.

The CDR3 loop reads CASSLGPSSYEQYF. In DNA form, the CDR3 reads TGTGCCAGCAGCCTGGGACCCAGCTCCTACGAGCAGTACTTC. The chain recombines TRBV6-5 with TRBJ2-7; either TRBD1 or TRBD2 may supply D (5 bases each). This CDR3 contains 14 residues. From germline, CDR1 is MNHEY and CDR2 SVGAGI. With 6 bases removed from V and 0 bases from J, the gap between germline ends came to 12 bases.

The CDR3 DNA sequence: TGTGCCAGCAGTTTATTGTTGTATCAAGATGAAAAACTGTTTTTT. It encodes CASSLLLYQDEKLFF. The chain carries TRBV28 and TRBJ1-4; D remains ambiguous. With 1 base removed from V and 6 bases from J, the gap between germline ends came to 12 bases. Germline assignment: CDR1 MDHEN and CDR2 SYDVKM. This CDR3 is 15 amino acids long.

The V call is TRBV27, the J call TRBJ2-4, with a tentative D call TRBD1 (6 bases). Germline V gene data show CDR1 as MNHEY and CDR2 as SMNVEV (reference sequence). V was cut by 6 bases and J by 8 bases, with 17 bases left in between. The CDR3 runs 14 residues. CDR3 bases: TGTGCCAGCAGCCTAAGGGACATTAAGGACATTCAGTACTTC. It is translated as CASSLRDIKDIQYF.

For the CDR3, the DNA is TGTGCCAGCACCCTAAGCGGGAGCTCCTACAATGAGCAGTTCTTC. Its protein product is CASTLSGSSYNEQFF. The chain employs TRBV5-4 and TRBJ2-1; TRBD2 agrees at 8 bases. The germline V gene encodes CDR1 SGHNT and CDR2 YYREEE (reference sequence). V was clipped by 6 bases and J by 0 bases; unmatched bases: 5. There are 15 residues in the CDR3.

CDR3 amino acids: CATSSPRYSNQPQHF. The DNA for the CDR3 is TGTGCCACCAGCAGCCCACGGTATAGCAATCAGCCCCAGCATTTT. The chain links TRBV15 to TRBJ1-5; the D is unclear. Germline V gene sequence: CDR1 LNHNV, CDR2 YYDKDF (reference sequence). The CDR3 has 15 residues. Trimming shortened V by 3 bases and J by 0 bases, and 9 bases separated the two germline ends.

The chain has TRBV28 and TRBJ2-7, with a tentative D call TRBD2 (5 bases). Germline V gene sequence: CDR1 MDHEN, CDR2 SYDVKM. This CDR3 has 16 residues. The V and J ends lost 3 bases and 1 base respectively, with 16 bases between them. The CDR3 here is CASSFGGRLSSYEQYF. For the CDR3, the DNA is TGTGCCAGCAGTTTTGGAGGCAGGCTATCTTCCTACGAGCAGTACTTC.

This chain uses TRBV11-2 with TRBJ2-2; D not resolved. V was cut by 2 bases and J by 2 bases, with 9 bases left in between. Germline CDR1 is SGHAT and CDR2 is FQNNGV. This CDR3 has 15 amino acids. The CDR3 sequence: CASSLIGPNTGELFF. For the CDR3, the DNA is TGTGCCAGCAGCTTAATCGGGCCAAACACCGGGGAGCTGTTTTTT.

The chain is built from TRBV27 and TRBJ1-2; D possibly corresponds to TRBD1 (5 bases). This CDR3 is 12 amino acids long. V lost 6 bases and J 4 bases, leaving 9 bases between the germline ends. Looked up from germline, CDR1 is MNHEY and CDR2 is SMNVEV (reference sequence). The CDR3, as DNA: TGTGCCAGCAGGGACACTGGCTATGGCTACACCTTC. It yields the protein CASRDTGYGYTF.

The chain couples TRBV2 to TRBJ2-5, with 11 bases matching TRBD1. The J segment lost 5 bases and the V segment lost 6 bases, leaving 8 bases of the junction unmatched. There are 15 residues in the CDR3. The V gene's germline CDR1 is SNHLY and CDR2 FYNNEI. The CDR3 bases are TGTGCCAGCAGGGAGAGGACAGGGGGCATGGAGACCCAGTACTTC. Protein sequence: CASRERTGGMETQYF.

This clone was seen more than once but under ten times. This chain connects TRBV12-3 or TRBV12-4 to TRBJ2-1; D remains unclear. The CDR3 has 13 residues. V lost 5 bases and J lost 5, with 10 bases in between. The CDR3 is CASSRTRHNEQFF. The CDR3 nucleotides read TGTGCCAGCAGTCGGACCCGACACAATGAGCAGTTCTTC.

This chain links TRBV7-9 with TRBJ1-1; D remains unclear. Trimming took 6 bases from V and 8 from J, leaving 10 bases between them. Germline V CDR1 and CDR2: SEHNR, FQNEAQ (reference sequence). The CDR3 has 11 residues. CDR3 nucleotides: TGTGCCAGCAGAGGCGTGACCGAAGCTTTCTTT. This translates into CASRGVTEAFF.